This entry lists 10 T cell receptor beta chains sequenced from one sample in a study of vaccination and CD4 T cells after COVID-19. Their antigens remain unidentified. With the Oncomine TCR Beta short-read assay, DNA from cultured CD4+ T cells was sequenced. TCRdb called the PCR reads again in MiXCR, with one record for every CDR3 protein. The table includes about 14,000 distinct CDR3 sequences, approximately 60% detected once. Treatment in this sample: roughly 11-day PBMC culture with coronavirus spike peptide pools or control peptides (ViraFEST assay). The sample comprised CD4+ T cells from blood, cultured in vitro. The origin of the receptors is a human donor who had recovered from COVID-19.

The chain couples TRBV18 to TRBJ2-7; no clear D gene. Germline V gene sequence: CDR1 KGHSH, CDR2 LQKENI. V was cut by 3 bases and J by 0 bases, with 15 bases left in between. The CDR3 has 16 residues. CDR3 coding DNA: TGTGCCAGCTCACCCCGGACCGCCTGGTACTCCTACGAGCAGTACTTC. Its protein is CASSPRTAWYSYEQYF.

The V call is TRBV20-1, the J call TRBJ2-1; D may be TRBD2 (6 bases). Deletions cut 5 bases from V and 1 base from J, with 12 bases between. The germline V gene encodes CDR1 DFQATT and CDR2 SNEGSKA (reference sequence). The CDR3 runs to 14 residues. CDR3 nucleotide sequence: TGCAGTGCTGTTAGCGGAGTGTCCTACAATGAGCAGTTCTTC. Amino acids: CSAVSGVSYNEQFF.

CDR3 coding DNA: TGTGCCAGCAGGGAGCTAGCGGGAGGGCGTGGTAAGGGGCAGTTCTTC. Amino acid sequence: CASRELAGGRGKGQFF. The chain employs TRBV27 and TRBJ2-1, with 12 bases lining up with TRBD2. The CDR3 length is 16 residues. V lost 6 bases to trimming and J lost 12 bases; unmatched junction nucleotides: 15. CDR1 and CDR2 from the germline V gene are MNHEY and SMNVEV (reference sequence).

The chain employs TRBV4-3 and TRBJ1-5; possibly TRBD1 for D (5 bases). Per the germline V gene, CDR1 is LGHNA and CDR2 is YSLEER. This CDR3 has 18 residues. V was cut by 0 bases and J by 1 base, with 16 bases left in between. The CDR3 DNA sequence: TGCGCCAGCAGCCAAGATTTCCCAGCAGGGATGAGCAATCAGCCCCAGCATTTT. As protein: CASSQDFPAGMSNQPQHF.

The CDR3 region has the DNA TGTGCCACCAGTGATTTCTCCGGACTAGCGGCGCATGAGCAGTTCTTC. Amino acids: CATSDFSGLAAHEQFF. The rearrangement links TRBV24-1 to TRBJ2-1; the match to TRBD2 covers 10 bases. The V segment lost 1 base and the J segment 8 bases; nucleotides outside the gene matches: 7. CDR3 size: 16 residues. Germline CDR1 is KGHDR and CDR2 is SFDVKD.

The chain carries TRBV5-1 and TRBJ2-3; 10 nucleotides match TRBD1. The CDR3 contains 15 residues. Germline V CDR1 and CDR2: SGHRS, YFSETQ. The J segment lost 3 bases and the V segment lost 4 bases, leaving 5 bases of the junction unmatched. In nucleotides, the CDR3 is TGCGCCAGCAGCGGACGGGACAGGGGTACAGATACGCAGTATTTT. As protein: CASSGRDRGTDTQYF.

This chain uses TRBV25-1 with TRBJ2-2; D is possibly TRBD1 or TRBD2 (7 bases each). Trimming stripped 2 bases from V and 7 bases from J, with 14 bases between. Germline CDR1 MGHDK, CDR2 SYGVNS. The CDR3 is made up of 15 amino acids. The CDR3: CASSEREGASGELFF. The CDR3 region has the DNA TGTGCCAGCAGTGAAAGGGAGGGGGCGAGCGGGGAGCTGTTTTTT.

This clonotype was detected only a few times. The chain carries TRBV20-1 and TRBJ2-7; 9 nucleotides match TRBD1. The V gene's germline CDR1 is DFQATT and CDR2 SNEGSKA (reference sequence). Trimming took 3 bases from V and 4 from J; bases not matched to a gene: 10. The CDR3 length is 15 residues. The CDR3 loop reads CSARDETGTGYEQYF. The CDR3 nucleotides read TGCAGTGCTAGGGACGAGACCGGGACAGGGTACGAGCAGTACTTC.

In the case of this clonotype: The junction shows a germline mismatch at one end, possibly a read error. The V and J genes are TRBV6-5 and TRBJ1-3, with D uncertain. The germline CDR1 and CDR2 sequences are MNHEY and SVGAGI. This CDR3 region has 15 residues. Here the CDR3 reads CASSDSTNLGNTIYF. CDR3 DNA: TGTGCCAGCAGTGACTCGACAAACCTGGGAAACACCATATATTTT.

The J gene is TRBJ2-3, the V gene TRBV28; maybe TRBD2 (6 bases). This CDR3 comprises 15 residues. CDR1 and CDR2 from the germline V gene are MDHEN and SYDVKM. V lost 8 bases to trimming and J lost 1 base, with 16 bases between them. The CDR3 DNA follows: TGTGCCAGCGGCCCGGACGGGAGTCGCACAGATACGCAGTATTTT. It translates to CASGPDGSRTDTQYF.